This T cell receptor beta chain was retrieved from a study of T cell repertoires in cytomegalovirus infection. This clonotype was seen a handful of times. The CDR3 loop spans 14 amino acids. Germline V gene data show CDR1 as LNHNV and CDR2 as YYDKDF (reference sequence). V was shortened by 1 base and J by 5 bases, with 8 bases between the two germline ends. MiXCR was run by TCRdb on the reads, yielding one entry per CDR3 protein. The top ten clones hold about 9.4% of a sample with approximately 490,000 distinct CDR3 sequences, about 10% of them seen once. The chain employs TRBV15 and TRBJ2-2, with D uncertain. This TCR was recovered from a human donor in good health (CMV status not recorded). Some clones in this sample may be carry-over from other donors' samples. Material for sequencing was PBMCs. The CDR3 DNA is TGTGCCACCAGCAGAGTGGAGTTTACCGGGGAGCTGTTTTTT. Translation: CATSRVEFTGELFF. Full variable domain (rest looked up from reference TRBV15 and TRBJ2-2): DAMVIQNPRYQVTQFGKPVTLSCSQTLNHNVMYWYQQKSSQAPKLLFHYYDKDFNNEADTPDNFQSRRPNTSFCFLDIRSPGLGDTAMYLCATSRVEFTGELFFGEGSRLTVL.